Detailed here is one TCR beta chain. Repertoires were generated with immunoSEQ multiplex PCR, while TCRdb's copy carries only in-frame clones and drops some. This repertoire shows around 160,000 clones, around 84% found once; its top ten account for over 10%. This specimen belongs to a study of blood T cell repertoires in COVID-19. Study-level background: Spain, Italy and the United States supplied samples that represented acute and convalescent COVID-19. Sample material is recorded as cDNA or gDNA derived from T cells, B-cell-depleted T cells, or PBMCs.

Germline V CDR1 and CDR2: MGHRA, YSYEKL. This CDR3 has 16 amino acids. V lost 1 base and J lost 8, with 15 bases in between. Material for sequencing was peripheral blood. V usage is TRBV4-1 and J usage is TRBJ1-6, with D uncertain. The TCR originated in a man aged 55 to 70 with active or convalescent COVID-19. DNA for the CDR3: TGCGCCAGCAGCCAAGTCCAGGATTCGCTTTATTCACCCCTCCACTTT. This encodes CASSQVQDSLYSPLHF.